Listed below are T cell receptor beta chains from one sample, sequenced in a study of cytomegalovirus exposure and HLA in healthy donors. Sequencing used immunoSEQ multiplex PCR; TCRdb keeps in-frame clones, though not all of them. The repertoire includes 80,000 or so clones, approximately 80% of them detected once, and approximately 3.7% sits in the top ten. Sequencing was done on a sample of PBMCs. The receptors originated from a man between 40 and 49 years old in good health and CMV-seronegative. Both conserved end residues are part of each CDR3. A D gene is named only where the DNA matches it firmly. The size of a clone is reported for some rows only, either as once, few or many, or as a class for expanded clones.

j_call: TRBJ1-5; cdr3_length: 15; v_call: TRBV19; clone_size: .; d_call: .; cdr3_nt: TGTGCCAGTAGTATCATGGCAGGGACAAATCAGCCCCAGCATTTT; cdr3_aa: CASSIMAGTNQPQHF
j_call: TRBJ1-2; cdr3_length: 13; v_call: TRBV7-2; clone_size: .; d_call: .; cdr3_nt: TGTGCCAGCAGCTTTGGAGCGCACTATGGCTACACCTTC; cdr3_aa: CASSFGAHYGYTF
j_call: TRBJ2-7; cdr3_length: 13; v_call: TRBV10-1; clone_size: .; d_call: .; cdr3_nt: TGCGCCAGCAGTCAGTCCAGGATCTACGAGCAGTACTTC; cdr3_aa: CASSQSRIYEQYF
j_call: TRBJ1-4; cdr3_length: 15; v_call: TRBV28; clone_size: .; d_call: .; cdr3_nt: TGTGCCAGCAGTTTACCCAGGGTAACAAATGAAAAACTGTTTTTT; cdr3_aa: CASSLPRVTNEKLFF
j_call: TRBJ1-1; cdr3_length: 16; v_call: TRBV18; clone_size: .; d_call: .; cdr3_nt: TGTGCCAGCTCCCTTACGACGTACGGACTCGGGACTGAAGCTTTCTTT; cdr3_aa: CASSLTTYGLGTEAFF
j_call: TRBJ1-2; cdr3_length: 15; v_call: TRBV5-1; clone_size: .; d_call: TRBD1; cdr3_nt: TGCGCCAGCAGCTTGGCTTTTCAGGGGGCAGATGGCTACACCTTC; cdr3_aa: CASSLAFQGADGYTF
j_call: TRBJ1-1; cdr3_length: 13; v_call: TRBV5-1; clone_size: .; d_call: .; cdr3_nt: TGCGCCAGCAGAGGACAACCGAACACTGAGGCTTTCTTT; cdr3_aa: CASRGQPNTEAFF
j_call: TRBJ2-2; cdr3_length: 16; v_call: TRBV7-6; clone_size: .; d_call: TRBD1; cdr3_nt: TGTGCCAGCAGCCCACAGGGGGCTGCCGTGGCCGGGGAGCTGTTTTTT; cdr3_aa: CASSPQGAAVAGELFF
j_call: TRBJ2-6; cdr3_length: 17; v_call: TRBV9; clone_size: .; d_call: TRBD2; cdr3_nt: TGTGCCAGCAGCGTTGGGCTAGCGGGGGCTGGGGCCAACGTCCTGACTTTC; cdr3_aa: CASSVGLAGAGANVLTF
j_call: TRBJ1-2; cdr3_length: 15; v_call: TRBV7-2; clone_size: few; d_call: .; cdr3_nt: TGTGCCAGCAGCTTAGTTTCGGGTTCAAACTATGGCTACACCTTC; cdr3_aa: CASSLVSGSNYGYTF
j_call: TRBJ1-1; cdr3_length: 13; v_call: TRBV7-6; clone_size: .; d_call: .; cdr3_nt: TGTGCCAGCAGCTTAGACACCAACACTGAAGCTTTCTTT; cdr3_aa: CASSLDTNTEAFF
j_call: TRBJ1-4; cdr3_length: 12; v_call: TRBV4-2; clone_size: .; d_call: .; cdr3_nt: TGTGCCAGCAGCCTAAGCGGGGAAAAACTGTTTTTT; cdr3_aa: CASSLSGEKLFF
j_call: TRBJ1-3; cdr3_length: 15; v_call: TRBV4-2; clone_size: .; d_call: .; cdr3_nt: TGTGCCAGCAGCCAAGATTTACTCTCTGGAAACACCATATATTTT; cdr3_aa: CASSQDLLSGNTIYF
j_call: TRBJ1-5; cdr3_length: 16; v_call: TRBV19; clone_size: .; d_call: .; cdr3_nt: TGTGCCAGTAGTATAGTGGGGGGGCCCGGAGGTCAGCCCCAGCATTTT; cdr3_aa: CASSIVGGPGGQPQHF
j_call: TRBJ1-4; cdr3_length: 14; v_call: TRBV4-1; clone_size: .; d_call: .; cdr3_nt: TGCGCCAGCAGCCCGCCTACGGGGGTGGTGGAACTGTTTTTT; cdr3_aa: CASSPPTGVVELFF
j_call: TRBJ2-1; cdr3_length: 17; v_call: TRBV7-2; clone_size: .; d_call: .; cdr3_nt: TGTGCCAGCAGCTTAGTAGGTGACAAACTTCTCTACAATGAGCAGTTCTTC; cdr3_aa: CASSLVGDKLLYNEQFF
j_call: TRBJ2-3; cdr3_length: 15; v_call: TRBV19; clone_size: .; d_call: TRBD2; cdr3_nt: TGTGCCAGTAGTAACGGACTAGATCGGACAGATACGCAGTATTTT; cdr3_aa: CASSNGLDRTDTQYF
j_call: TRBJ2-5; cdr3_length: 16; v_call: TRBV7-9; clone_size: .; d_call: .; cdr3_nt: TGTGCCAGCAGCTTAGCGGCGGGCGCCGGACAAGAGACCCAGTACTTC; cdr3_aa: CASSLAAGAGQETQYF
j_call: TRBJ2-3; cdr3_length: 14; v_call: TRBV7-2; clone_size: .; d_call: .; cdr3_nt: TGTGCCAGCAGCCGCGGGCCGAGCACAGATACGCAGTATTTT; cdr3_aa: CASSRGPSTDTQYF
j_call: TRBJ1-5; cdr3_length: 15; v_call: TRBV30; clone_size: .; d_call: .; cdr3_nt: TGTGCCTGGAGCGGTCAGGGCTATAGCAATCAGCCCCAGCATTTT; cdr3_aa: CAWSGQGYSNQPQHF
j_call: TRBJ2-4; cdr3_length: 14; v_call: TRBV11-2; clone_size: few; d_call: TRBD1; cdr3_nt: TGTGCCAGCAGCTCCCGACAGGGAAAAAACATTCAGTACTTC; cdr3_aa: CASSSRQGKNIQYF
j_call: TRBJ1-2; cdr3_length: 16; v_call: TRBV9; clone_size: .; d_call: .; cdr3_nt: TGTGCCAGCAGCTCAGGGCAGAGGACCGCTAACTATGGCTACACCTTC; cdr3_aa: CASSSGQRTANYGYTF
j_call: TRBJ2-2; cdr3_length: 15; v_call: TRBV7-3; clone_size: few; d_call: TRBD1; cdr3_nt: TGTGCCAGCAGCTTATATACAGGGGACACCGGGGAGCTGTTTTTT; cdr3_aa: CASSLYTGDTGELFF
j_call: TRBJ1-4; cdr3_length: 13; v_call: TRBV9; clone_size: .; d_call: .; cdr3_nt: TGTGCCAGCAACCGACAGGATAATGAAAAACTGTTTTTT; cdr3_aa: CASNRQDNEKLFF
j_call: TRBJ1-1; cdr3_length: 15; v_call: TRBV6-6; clone_size: .; d_call: TRBD1; cdr3_nt: TGTGCCAGCAGGCCGGGACAGGGGGCGCCTACTGAAGCTTTCTTT; cdr3_aa: CASRPGQGAPTEAFF
j_call: TRBJ1-5; cdr3_length: 16; v_call: TRBV6-1; clone_size: .; d_call: .; cdr3_nt: TGTGCCAGCAGTGACCAACAGGCCCCAGGCAATCAGCCCCAGCATTTT; cdr3_aa: CASSDQQAPGNQPQHF
j_call: TRBJ1-1; cdr3_length: 14; v_call: TRBV2; clone_size: .; d_call: .; cdr3_nt: TGTGCCAGCAGGGAGTCCAGGGGCCCAACTGAAGCTTTCTTT; cdr3_aa: CASRESRGPTEAFF
j_call: TRBJ2-2; cdr3_length: 16; v_call: TRBV14; clone_size: .; d_call: TRBD1; cdr3_nt: TGTGCCACCTCGGACAGGGTTAATTATAGGACCGGGGAGCTGTTTTTT; cdr3_aa: CATSDRVNYRTGELFF
j_call: TRBJ1-2; cdr3_length: 14; v_call: TRBV2; clone_size: .; d_call: TRBD1; cdr3_nt: TGTGCCAGCAGGCTACAGGGGGCTAACTATGGCTACACCTTC; cdr3_aa: CASRLQGANYGYTF
j_call: TRBJ2-7; cdr3_length: 15; v_call: TRBV27; clone_size: .; d_call: TRBD1; cdr3_nt: TGTGCCAGCAGTCCCTGGACAGGGTCCGCCGGGGAGCAGTACTTC; cdr3_aa: CASSPWTGSAGEQYF
j_call: TRBJ2-1; cdr3_length: 14; v_call: TRBV9; clone_size: .; d_call: TRBD2; cdr3_nt: TGTGCCAGCAGAGCGGGGGTACAATACAATGAGCAGTTCTTC; cdr3_aa: CASRAGVQYNEQFF
j_call: TRBJ2-7; cdr3_length: 14; v_call: TRBV18; clone_size: .; d_call: TRBD2; cdr3_nt: TGTGCCAGCTCTCTACAAGGTAGGGGAGGGGAGCAGTACTTC; cdr3_aa: CASSLQGRGGEQYF
j_call: TRBJ2-5; cdr3_length: 15; v_call: TRBV7-2; clone_size: .; d_call: TRBD1; cdr3_nt: TGTGCCAGCAGCCTAGGCCGCGGACAGGGAGAGACCCAGTACTTC; cdr3_aa: CASSLGRGQGETQYF
j_call: TRBJ2-7; cdr3_length: 16; v_call: TRBV10-1; clone_size: .; d_call: TRBD1; cdr3_nt: TGCGCCAGCAGTGACCAGGGGGTCTTAGACTCCTACGAGCAGTACTTC; cdr3_aa: CASSDQGVLDSYEQYF
j_call: TRBJ1-3; cdr3_length: 15; v_call: TRBV27; clone_size: .; d_call: .; cdr3_nt: TGTGCCAGCAGTTTAAGCCCCGGCTCTGGAAACACCATATATTTT; cdr3_aa: CASSLSPGSGNTIYF
j_call: TRBJ2-7; cdr3_length: 13; v_call: TRBV2; clone_size: .; d_call: TRBD1; cdr3_nt: TGTGCCAGCATAGGACAGGGTAACGACGAGCAGTACTTC; cdr3_aa: CASIGQGNDEQYF
j_call: TRBJ2-7; cdr3_length: 12; v_call: TRBV6-5; clone_size: .; d_call: .; cdr3_nt: TGTGCCAGCGTCCGGGGAACATCTCTTCAGTACTTC; cdr3_aa: CASVRGTSLQYF
j_call: TRBJ1-6; cdr3_length: 16; v_call: TRBV18; clone_size: .; d_call: .; cdr3_nt: TGTGCCAGCTCACCACTCGACAGGAATTATAATTCACCCCTCCACTTT; cdr3_aa: CASSPLDRNYNSPLHF
j_call: TRBJ2-4; cdr3_length: 14; v_call: TRBV4-1; clone_size: .; d_call: TRBD2; cdr3_nt: TGCGCCAGCAGCCAGGACGGGGGGGAAAACATTCAGTACTTC; cdr3_aa: CASSQDGGENIQYF
j_call: TRBJ2-3; cdr3_length: 16; v_call: TRBV15; clone_size: .; d_call: .; cdr3_nt: TGTGCCACCAGCAGAGATGGAGTGCCTATCGTGGATACGCAGTATTTT; cdr3_aa: CATSRDGVPIVDTQYF
j_call: TRBJ1-2; cdr3_length: 12; v_call: TRBV2; clone_size: .; d_call: TRBD1; cdr3_nt: TGTGCCATACAAGGGACAGACTATGGCTACACCTTC; cdr3_aa: CAIQGTDYGYTF
j_call: TRBJ1-1; cdr3_length: 16; v_call: TRBV5-5; clone_size: .; d_call: .; cdr3_nt: TGTGCCAGCAGCTTTCGCCCCCTGGGAGTTGGAACTGAAGCTTTCTTT; cdr3_aa: CASSFRPLGVGTEAFF
j_call: TRBJ1-3; cdr3_length: 15; v_call: TRBV6-1; clone_size: .; d_call: .; cdr3_nt: TGTGCCAGCAGTGCCGGGACATATCTCGGAAACACCATATATTTT; cdr3_aa: CASSAGTYLGNTIYF
j_call: TRBJ2-7; cdr3_length: 16; v_call: TRBV6-5; clone_size: once; d_call: TRBD1; cdr3_nt: TGTGCCAGCAGTTACTCGAGGACAGGGGGGTTTTACGAGCAGTACTTC; cdr3_aa: CASSYSRTGGFYEQYF
j_call: TRBJ1-5; cdr3_length: 17; v_call: TRBV19; clone_size: .; d_call: TRBD1; cdr3_nt: TGTGCCAGTAGTATTCTAACAGGGGAGTCTAGCAATCAGCCCCAGCATTTT; cdr3_aa: CASSILTGESSNQPQHF
j_call: TRBJ1-2; cdr3_length: 13; v_call: TRBV14; clone_size: medium-sized; d_call: .; cdr3_nt: TGTGCCAGCAGCCACGGGGGGGGAGGTGGCTACACCTTC; cdr3_aa: CASSHGGGGGYTF
j_call: TRBJ2-2; cdr3_length: 18; v_call: TRBV18; clone_size: .; d_call: TRBD1; cdr3_nt: TGTGCCAGCTCAACACTATTGCCCGGGACAGGGCTCGCCGGGGAGCTGTTTTTT; cdr3_aa: CASSTLLPGTGLAGELFF
j_call: TRBJ1-2; cdr3_length: 15; v_call: TRBV28; clone_size: once; d_call: .; cdr3_nt: TGTGCCAGCAGTCCCGGGACTCAGGAGAGCTATGGCTACACCTTC; cdr3_aa: CASSPGTQESYGYTF
j_call: TRBJ1-4; cdr3_length: 15; v_call: TRBV5-6; clone_size: .; d_call: .; cdr3_nt: TGTGCCAGCAGCTTGTACAGGGATTGGAGTGAAAAACTGTTTTTT; cdr3_aa: CASSLYRDWSEKLFF
j_call: TRBJ2-2; cdr3_length: 17; v_call: TRBV9; clone_size: .; d_call: TRBD2; cdr3_nt: TGTGCCAGCAGCCCGGCGGGCGGGGGGGCGGACACCGGGGAGCTGTTTTTT; cdr3_aa: CASSPAGGGADTGELFF
j_call: TRBJ2-5; cdr3_length: 13; v_call: TRBV7-6; clone_size: .; d_call: TRBD1; cdr3_nt: TGTGCCAGCAGCCCACGACAGGGTGAGACCCAGTACTTC; cdr3_aa: CASSPRQGETQYF
j_call: TRBJ2-3; cdr3_length: 12; v_call: TRBV19; clone_size: .; d_call: TRBD1; cdr3_nt: TGTGCCAGTAGCGGGACAGTTGATACGCAGTATTTT; cdr3_aa: CASSGTVDTQYF
j_call: TRBJ2-1; cdr3_length: 16; v_call: TRBV7-6; clone_size: .; d_call: TRBD1; cdr3_nt: TGTGCCAGCAGCTCCGTCGGCGACAGGGGTCGGAATGAGCAGTTCTTC; cdr3_aa: CASSSVGDRGRNEQFF
j_call: TRBJ1-1; cdr3_length: 11; v_call: TRBV7-9; clone_size: .; d_call: .; cdr3_nt: TGTGCCAGCAGCTTACGTCGAGCTACTTTCTTT; cdr3_aa: CASSLRRATFF
j_call: TRBJ2-5; cdr3_length: 15; v_call: TRBV7-2; clone_size: .; d_call: TRBD2; cdr3_nt: TGTGCCAGCACCGAAGGAGCGGGGGGGCCGGTGACCCAGTACTTC; cdr3_aa: CASTEGAGGPVTQYF
j_call: TRBJ2-7; cdr3_length: 14; v_call: TRBV7-3; clone_size: once; d_call: TRBD1; cdr3_nt: TGTGCCAGCAGCCCGACCGACAGGGGCTACGAGCAGTACTTC; cdr3_aa: CASSPTDRGYEQYF
j_call: TRBJ1-2; cdr3_length: 12; v_call: TRBV28; clone_size: .; d_call: .; cdr3_nt: TGTGCCAGCAGAGGCGGGGACTATGGCTACACCTTC; cdr3_aa: CASRGGDYGYTF
j_call: TRBJ2-1; cdr3_length: 15; v_call: TRBV10-3; clone_size: .; d_call: TRBD1; cdr3_nt: TGTGCCATCAGTTCCGGACAGGGGGGCTACAATGAGCAGTTCTTC; cdr3_aa: CAISSGQGGYNEQFF
j_call: TRBJ2-7; cdr3_length: 15; v_call: TRBV6-1; clone_size: .; d_call: .; cdr3_nt: TGTGCCAGCAGTCCCCCCGGGACACTCTTCTACGAGCAGTACTTC; cdr3_aa: CASSPPGTLFYEQYF